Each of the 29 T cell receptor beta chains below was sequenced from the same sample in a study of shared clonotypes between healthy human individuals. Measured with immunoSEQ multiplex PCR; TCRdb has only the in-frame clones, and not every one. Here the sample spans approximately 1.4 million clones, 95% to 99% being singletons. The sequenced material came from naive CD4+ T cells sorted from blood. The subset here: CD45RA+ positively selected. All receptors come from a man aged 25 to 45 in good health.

The CDR3 loop reads CASTPGLAGVVPSDEQYF. The CDR3, as DNA: TGTGCCAGTACCCCCGGGCTAGCGGGAGTTGTTCCCTCTGACGAGCAGTACTTC. The V gene is TRBV19, the J gene TRBJ2-7; 10 positions match TRBD2. The CDR3 runs 18 residues. Germline assignment: CDR1 LNHDA and CDR2 SQIVND (reference sequence). Trimming cost V 7 bases and J 5 bases; bases outside gene matches: 20.

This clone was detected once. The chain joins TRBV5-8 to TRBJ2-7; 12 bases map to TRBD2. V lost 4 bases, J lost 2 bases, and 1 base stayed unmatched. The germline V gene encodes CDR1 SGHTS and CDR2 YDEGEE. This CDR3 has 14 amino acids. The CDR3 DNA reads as TGTGCCAGCAGCAGGACTAGCGGGACCTACGAGCAGTACTTC. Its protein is CASSRTSGTYEQYF.

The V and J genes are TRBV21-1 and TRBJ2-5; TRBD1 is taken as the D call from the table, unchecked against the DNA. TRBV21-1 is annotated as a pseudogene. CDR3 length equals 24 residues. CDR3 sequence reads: CASSKDNRDRKGVPFRPFWETQYF. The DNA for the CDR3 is TGTGCCAGCAGCAAAGACAACAGGGATCGAAAGGGCGTCCCTTTTCGTCCCTTTTGGGAGACCCAGTACTTC.

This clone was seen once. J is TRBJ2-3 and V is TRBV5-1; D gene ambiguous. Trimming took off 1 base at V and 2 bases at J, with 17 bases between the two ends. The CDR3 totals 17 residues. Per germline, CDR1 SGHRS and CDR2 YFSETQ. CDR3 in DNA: TGCGCCAGCAGCTTGTATTCGGTCCACCCTGACACAGATACGCAGTATTTT. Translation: CASSLYSVHPDTDTQYF.

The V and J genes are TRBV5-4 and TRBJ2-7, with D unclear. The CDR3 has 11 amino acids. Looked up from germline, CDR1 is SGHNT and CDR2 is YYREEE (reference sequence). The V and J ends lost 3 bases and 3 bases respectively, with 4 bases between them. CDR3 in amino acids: CASSSFYEQYF. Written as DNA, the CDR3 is TGTGCCAGCAGCTCGTTCTACGAGCAGTACTTC.

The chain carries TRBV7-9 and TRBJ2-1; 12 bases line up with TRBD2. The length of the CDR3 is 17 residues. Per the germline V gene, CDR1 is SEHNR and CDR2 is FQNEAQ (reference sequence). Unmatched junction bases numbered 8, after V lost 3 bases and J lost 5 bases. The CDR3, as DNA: TGTGCCAGCAGCTTGACTAGCGGGAGAGGGGGTCACAATGAGCAGTTCTTC. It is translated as CASSLTSGRGGHNEQFF.

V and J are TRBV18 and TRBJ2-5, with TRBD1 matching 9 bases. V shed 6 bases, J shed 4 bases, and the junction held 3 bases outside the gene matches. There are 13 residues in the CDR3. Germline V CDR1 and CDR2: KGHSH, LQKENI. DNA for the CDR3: TGTGCCAGCTCGCAGGACAGGGGAGAGACCCAGTACTTC. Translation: CASSQDRGETQYF.

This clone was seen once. This chain's CDR3 is CSVEGRDIGKLFF. DNA for the CDR3: TGCAGCGTTGAGGGGCGGGACATTGGAAAACTGTTTTTT. The gene calls are TRBV29-1 and TRBJ1-4, with D possibly matching TRBD1 (6 bases). Trimming cost V 3 bases and J 10 bases, with 15 bases left between them. CDR1 is SQVTM and CDR2 is ANQGSEA in the germline V gene. The CDR3 is 13 amino acids.

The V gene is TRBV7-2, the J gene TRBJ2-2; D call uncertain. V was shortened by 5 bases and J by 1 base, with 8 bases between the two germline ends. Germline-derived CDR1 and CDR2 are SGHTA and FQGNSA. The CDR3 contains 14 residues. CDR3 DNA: TGTGCCAGCAGCCGACGACAGAACACCGGGGAGCTGTTTTTT. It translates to CASSRRQNTGELFF.

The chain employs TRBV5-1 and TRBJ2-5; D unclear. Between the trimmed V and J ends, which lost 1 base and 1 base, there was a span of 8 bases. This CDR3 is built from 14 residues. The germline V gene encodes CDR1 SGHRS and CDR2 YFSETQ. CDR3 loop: CASSLSPPQETQYF. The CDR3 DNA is TGCGCCAGCAGCTTGTCGCCCCCCCAAGAGACCCAGTACTTC.

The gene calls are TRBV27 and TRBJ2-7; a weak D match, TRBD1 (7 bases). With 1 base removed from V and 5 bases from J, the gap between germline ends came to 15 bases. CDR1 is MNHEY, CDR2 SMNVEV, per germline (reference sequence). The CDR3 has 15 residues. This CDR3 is CASSLWAGRGDEQYF. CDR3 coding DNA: TGTGCCAGCAGTTTATGGGCAGGCAGGGGGGACGAGCAGTACTTC.

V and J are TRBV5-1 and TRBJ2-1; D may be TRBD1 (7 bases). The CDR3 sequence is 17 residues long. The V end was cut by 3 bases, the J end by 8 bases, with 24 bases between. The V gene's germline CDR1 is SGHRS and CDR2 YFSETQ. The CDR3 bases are TGCGCCAGCAGCTCGGGACTGACAGGGAGTATGAAGGATGAGCAGTTCTTC. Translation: CASSSGLTGSMKDEQFF.

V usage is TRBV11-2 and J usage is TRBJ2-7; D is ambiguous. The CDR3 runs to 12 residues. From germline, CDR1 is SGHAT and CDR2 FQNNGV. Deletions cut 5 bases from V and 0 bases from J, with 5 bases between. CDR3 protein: CASSPRSYEQYF. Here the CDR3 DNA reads TGTGCCAGCAGCCCCCGCTCCTACGAGCAGTACTTC.

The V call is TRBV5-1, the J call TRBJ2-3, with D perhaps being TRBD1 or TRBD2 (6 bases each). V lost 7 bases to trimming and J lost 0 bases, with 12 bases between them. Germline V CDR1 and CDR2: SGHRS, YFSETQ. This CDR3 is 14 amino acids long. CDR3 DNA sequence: TGCGCCAGCCGCACAGGGACTAGCACAGATACGCAGTATTTT. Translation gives CASRTGTSTDTQYF.

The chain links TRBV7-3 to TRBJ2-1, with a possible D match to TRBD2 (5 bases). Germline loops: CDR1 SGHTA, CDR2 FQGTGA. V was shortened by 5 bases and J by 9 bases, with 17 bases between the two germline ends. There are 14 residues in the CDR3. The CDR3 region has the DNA TGTGCCAGCAGCCAAGGCGGAGTAGCGAGTGAGCAGTTCTTC. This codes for CASSQGGVASEQFF.

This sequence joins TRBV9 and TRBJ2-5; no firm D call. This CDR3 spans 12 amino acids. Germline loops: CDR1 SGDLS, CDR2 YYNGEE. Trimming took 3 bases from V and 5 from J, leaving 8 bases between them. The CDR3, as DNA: TGTGCCAGCAGCGGAAAAGGGGAGACCCAGTACTTC. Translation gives CASSGKGETQYF. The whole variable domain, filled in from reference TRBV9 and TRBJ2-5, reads DSGVTQTPKHLITATGQRVTLRCSPRSGDLSVYWYQQSLDQGLQFLIQYYNGEERAKGNILERFSAQQFPDLHSELNLSSLELGDSALYFCASSGKGETQYFGPGTRLLVL.

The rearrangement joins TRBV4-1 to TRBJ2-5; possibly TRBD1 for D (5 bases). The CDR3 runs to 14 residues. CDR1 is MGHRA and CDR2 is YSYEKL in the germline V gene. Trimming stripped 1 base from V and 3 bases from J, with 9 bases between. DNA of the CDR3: TGCGCCAGCAGCCAAGTTTCAGGGAAAGAGACCCAGTACTTC. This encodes CASSQVSGKETQYF.

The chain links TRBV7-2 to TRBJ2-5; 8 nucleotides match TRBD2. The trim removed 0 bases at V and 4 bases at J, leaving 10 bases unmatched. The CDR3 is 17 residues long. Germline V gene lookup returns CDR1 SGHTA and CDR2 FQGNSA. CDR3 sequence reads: CASSLALGLARGETQYF. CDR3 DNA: TGTGCCAGCAGCTTAGCCCTCGGACTAGCCCGGGGAGAGACCCAGTACTTC.

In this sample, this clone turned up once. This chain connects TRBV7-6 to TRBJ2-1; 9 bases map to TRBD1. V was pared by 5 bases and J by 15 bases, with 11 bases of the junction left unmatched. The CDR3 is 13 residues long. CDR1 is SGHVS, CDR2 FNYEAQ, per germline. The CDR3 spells CASSPLRGQGLFF. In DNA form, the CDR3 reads TGTGCCAGCAGCCCGCTCCGGGGACAGGGATTGTTCTTC.

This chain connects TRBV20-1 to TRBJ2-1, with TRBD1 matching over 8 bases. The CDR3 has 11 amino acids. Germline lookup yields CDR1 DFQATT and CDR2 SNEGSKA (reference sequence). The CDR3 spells CGQGARNEQFF. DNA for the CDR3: TGCGGGCAGGGGGCGCGTAATGAGCAGTTCTTC.

For the CDR3, the DNA is TGTGCCAGCAGCGCCGGACTGGAGGGGGCGCTGGACTATGGCTACACCTTC. This encodes CASSAGLEGALDYGYTF. The chain combines TRBV9 with TRBJ1-2; TRBD1 aligns across 7 bases. The CDR3 extends over 17 amino acids. Germline assignment: CDR1 SGDLS and CDR2 YYNGEE. V shed 3 bases, J shed 3 bases, and the junction held 14 bases outside the gene matches.

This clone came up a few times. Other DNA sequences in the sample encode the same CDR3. The CDR3 is CASSLDETQYF. CDR3 bases: TGCGCCAGCAGCTTGGATGAGACCCAGTACTTC. V gene TRBV5-1 combines with J gene TRBJ2-5, with D uncertain. Germline V gene lookup returns CDR1 SGHRS and CDR2 YFSETQ. The CDR3 contains 11 residues. V was cut by 0 bases and J by 5 bases, with 2 bases left in between.

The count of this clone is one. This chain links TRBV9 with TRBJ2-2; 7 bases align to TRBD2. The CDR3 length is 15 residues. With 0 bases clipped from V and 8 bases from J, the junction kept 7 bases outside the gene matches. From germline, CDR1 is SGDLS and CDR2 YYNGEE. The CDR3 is CASSVAGLAAGELFF. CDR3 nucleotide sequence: TGTGCCAGCAGCGTAGCTGGGCTAGCGGCGGGGGAGCTGTTTTTT. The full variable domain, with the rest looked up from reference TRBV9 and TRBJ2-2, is DSGVTQTPKHLITATGQRVTLRCSPRSGDLSVYWYQQSLDQGLQFLIQYYNGEERAKGNILERFSAQQFPDLHSELNLSSLELGDSALYFCASSVAGLAAGELFFGEGSRLTVL.

DNA of the CDR3: TGTGCCAGCAGCCCACGGGGGGGCCTAATCTTCTACGAGCAGTACTTC. Translated: CASSPRGGLIFYEQYF. The rearrangement uses TRBV11-2 and TRBJ2-7, with TRBD2 matching 8 bases. The V and J ends lost 5 bases and 3 bases, in that order; junction bases with no gene match: 12. The germline CDR1 and CDR2 sequences are SGHAT and FQNNGV. CDR3 length: 16 amino acids.

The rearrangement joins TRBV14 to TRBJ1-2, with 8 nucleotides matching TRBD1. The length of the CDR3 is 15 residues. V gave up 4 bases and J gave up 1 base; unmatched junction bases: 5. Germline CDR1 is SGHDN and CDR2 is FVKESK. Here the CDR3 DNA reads TGTGCCAGCAGCCGGGACAGGTGGGGTAACTATGGCTACACCTTC. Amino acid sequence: CASSRDRWGNYGYTF.

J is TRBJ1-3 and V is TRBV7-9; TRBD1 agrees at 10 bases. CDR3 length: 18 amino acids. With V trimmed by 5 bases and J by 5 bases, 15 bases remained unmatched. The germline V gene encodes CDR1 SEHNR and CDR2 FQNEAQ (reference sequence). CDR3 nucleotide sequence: TGTGCCAGCAGCGGTGCCTCGGGACAGGGGTCTAAGCGAAACACCATATATTTT. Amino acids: CASSGASGQGSKRNTIYF.

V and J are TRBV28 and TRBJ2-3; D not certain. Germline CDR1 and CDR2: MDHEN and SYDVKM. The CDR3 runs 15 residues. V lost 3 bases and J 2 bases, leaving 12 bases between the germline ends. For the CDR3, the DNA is TGTGCCAGCAGTTTTCGTTGGCAACACACAGATACGCAGTATTTT. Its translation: CASSFRWQHTDTQYF. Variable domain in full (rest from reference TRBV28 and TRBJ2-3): DVKVTQSSRYLVKRTGEKVFLECVQDMDHENMFWYRQDPGLGLRLIYFSYDVKMKEKGDIPEGYSVSREKKERFSLILESASTNQTSMYLCASSFRWQHTDTQYFGPGTRLTVL.

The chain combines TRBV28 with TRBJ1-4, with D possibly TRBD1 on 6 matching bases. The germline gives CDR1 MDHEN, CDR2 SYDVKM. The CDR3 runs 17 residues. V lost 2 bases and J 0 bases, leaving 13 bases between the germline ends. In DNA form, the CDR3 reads TGTGCCAGCAGTTTAGGAGGACAGTTCGCAACTAATGAAAAACTGTTTTTT. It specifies CASSLGGQFATNEKLFF.

Written as DNA, the CDR3 is TGTGCCAGCAGCTCACAGGGGGTTAACGAAAAACTGTTTTTT. It codes for CASSSQGVNEKLFF. The V and J genes are TRBV5-4 and TRBJ1-4; 8 nucleotides agree with TRBD1. V was pared by 3 bases and J by 8 bases, with 6 bases of the junction left unmatched. The CDR3 sequence is 14 residues long. Per the germline V gene, CDR1 is SGHNT and CDR2 is YYREEE (reference sequence).